This passage covers 7 T cell receptor beta chains from one sample sequenced in a study of shared clonotypes between healthy human individuals. Some clones are missing from TCRdb's copy, which holds only in-frame ones; the method was immunoSEQ multiplex PCR. The sample holds roughly 2,500,000 clones, approximately 94% seen once. Sequenced input: naive CD4+ T cells from PBMCs. Subset defined: CD45RA+ positively selected. The receptor set was obtained from a man between 18 and 29 years old in good health. Some clones in this sample may be carry-over from other donors' samples.

This chain connects TRBV7-9 to TRBJ2-3; D gene uncertain. The germline V gene encodes CDR1 SEHNR and CDR2 FQNEAQ (reference sequence). Trimming took 3 bases from V and 0 from J, leaving 13 bases between them. This CDR3 spans 16 amino acids. In nucleotides, the CDR3 is TGTGCCAGCAGCTTCCGGACGGAATCTAGCACAGATACGCAGTATTTT. Amino acid sequence: CASSFRTESSTDTQYF.

The gene calls are TRBV7-2 and TRBJ2-2, with D perhaps matching TRBD2 (5 bases). The CDR3 sequence is 16 residues long. The V and J ends lost 4 bases and 1 base respectively, with 13 bases between them. CDR1 is SGHTA and CDR2 is FQGNSA in the germline V gene. CDR3 nucleotide sequence: TGTGCCAGCAGCTCCCGGGGATCTAAGAACACCGGGGAGCTGTTTTTT. As protein: CASSSRGSKNTGELFF.

For this clone: The same CDR3 arises from other DNA sequences in this sample as well. The chain employs TRBV28 and TRBJ2-7, with 13 positions matching TRBD2. Unmatched junction bases numbered 4, after V lost 8 bases and J lost 3 bases. Germline V CDR1 and CDR2: MDHEN, SYDVKM. This CDR3 has 14 residues. As DNA, the CDR3 is TGTGCCAGCGTCTGGACTAGCGGGAGCTACGAGCAGTACTTC. It translates to CASVWTSGSYEQYF.

On this clone: Distinct nucleotide sequences in the sample also encode this CDR3. V gene TRBV5-1 combines with J gene TRBJ1-3, with a tentative D call TRBD1 (6 bases). V lost 4 bases and J 7 bases, leaving 15 bases between the germline ends. The CDR3 extends over 14 amino acids. Germline CDR1 is SGHRS and CDR2 is YFSETQ. The CDR3 bases are TGCGCCAGCAGCCTAGGGGGGGATGGCAACACCATATATTTT. It yields the protein CASSLGGDGNTIYF.

This chain connects TRBV28 to TRBJ1-2; no reliable D call. The CDR3 extends over 13 amino acids. Germline assignment: CDR1 MDHEN and CDR2 SYDVKM. V gave up 3 bases and J gave up 2 bases, with 7 bases separating them. CDR3 residues: CASSFPLNYGYTF. The CDR3 coding sequence is TGTGCCAGCAGTTTCCCCCTCAACTATGGCTACACCTTC.

V and J are TRBV19 and TRBJ1-3; D is uncertain. V lost 5 bases and J 0 bases, leaving 11 bases between the germline ends. The CDR3 length is 15 residues. Per the germline V gene, CDR1 is LNHDA and CDR2 is SQIVND (reference sequence). CDR3 in DNA: TGTGCCAGTAGTCTGGGTACAAGCTCTGGAAACACCATATATTTT. As protein: CASSLGTSSGNTIYF.

With respect to this clone: Within the sample, other DNA sequences also encode this same CDR3. This chain uses TRBV5-1 with TRBJ1-3; no firm D call. V was cut by 0 bases and J by 0 bases, with 7 bases left in between. The germline V gene has CDR1 SGHRS and CDR2 YFSETQ. CDR3 size: 15 residues. CDR3 loop: CASSLDTSSGNTIYF. Here the CDR3 DNA reads TGCGCCAGCAGCTTGGACACGAGCTCTGGAAACACCATATATTTT.